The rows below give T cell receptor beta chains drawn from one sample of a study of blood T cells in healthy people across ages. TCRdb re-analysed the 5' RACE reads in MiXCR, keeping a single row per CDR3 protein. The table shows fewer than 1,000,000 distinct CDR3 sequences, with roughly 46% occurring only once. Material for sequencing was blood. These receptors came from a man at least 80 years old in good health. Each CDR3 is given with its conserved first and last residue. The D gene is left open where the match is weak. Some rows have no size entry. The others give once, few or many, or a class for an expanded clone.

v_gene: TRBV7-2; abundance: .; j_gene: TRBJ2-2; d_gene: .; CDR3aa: CASSPLGRELFF; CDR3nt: TGTGCCAGCAGCCCCCTTGGGAGGGAGCTGTTTTTT
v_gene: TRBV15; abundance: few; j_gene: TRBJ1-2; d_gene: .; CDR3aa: CATSRDTGRLNGYTF; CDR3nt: TGTGCCACCAGCAGAGATACGGGCAGATTGAATGGCTACACCTTC
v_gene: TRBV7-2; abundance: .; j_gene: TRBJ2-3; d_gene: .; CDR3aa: CASSFVQTDTQYF; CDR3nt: TGTGCCAGCAGCTTCGTTCAAACAGATACGCAGTATTTT
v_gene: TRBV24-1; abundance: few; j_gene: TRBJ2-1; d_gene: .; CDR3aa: CATSALAYNEQFF; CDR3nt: TGTGCCACCAGTGCTCTAGCTTACAATGAGCAGTTCTTC
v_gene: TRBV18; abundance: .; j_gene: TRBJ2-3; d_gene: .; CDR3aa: CASSGKGQFDTQYF; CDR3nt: TGTGCCAGCTCAGGGAAAGGACAGTTCGATACGCAGTATTTT
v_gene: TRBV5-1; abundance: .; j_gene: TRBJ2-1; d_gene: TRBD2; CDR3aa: CASRDSGILQETQFF; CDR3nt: TGCGCCAGCCGAGATAGCGGGATCCTCCAAGAGACCCAGTTCTTC
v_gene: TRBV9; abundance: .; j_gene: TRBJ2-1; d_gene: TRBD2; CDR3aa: CASSGGLVYNEQFF; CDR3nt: TGTGCCAGCAGCGGGGGACTAGTTTACAATGAGCAGTTCTTC
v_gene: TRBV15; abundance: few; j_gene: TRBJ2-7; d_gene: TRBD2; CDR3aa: CATSLGGGVYEQYF; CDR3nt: TGTGCCACCAGCCTTGGGGGGGGTGTCTACGAGCAGTACTTC
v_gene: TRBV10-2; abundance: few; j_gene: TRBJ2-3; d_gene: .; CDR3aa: CASVGDVLGSTDTQYF; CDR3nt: TGCGCCAGCGTGGGGGACGTCCTAGGGAGCACAGATACGCAGTATTTT
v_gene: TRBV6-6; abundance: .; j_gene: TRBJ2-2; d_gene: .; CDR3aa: CASSPRTAPTGELFF; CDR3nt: TGTGCCAGCAGCCCGCGGACAGCACCTACCGGGGAGCTGTTTTTT
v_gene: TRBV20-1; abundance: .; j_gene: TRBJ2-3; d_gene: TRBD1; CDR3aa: CSAAGQVRTDTQYF; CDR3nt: TGCAGTGCAGCTGGACAGGTCCGCACAGATACGCAGTATTTT
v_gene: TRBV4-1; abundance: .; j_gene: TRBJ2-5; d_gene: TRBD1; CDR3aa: CASSQSGQGIKTQYF; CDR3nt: TGCGCCAGCAGCCAATCGGGACAGGGGATCAAGACCCAGTACTTC
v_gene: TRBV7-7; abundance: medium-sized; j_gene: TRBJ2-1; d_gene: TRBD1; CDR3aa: CASSFSYGTGGNNEQFF; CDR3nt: TGTGCCAGCAGCTTTTCATACGGGACAGGGGGTAACAATGAGCAGTTCTTC
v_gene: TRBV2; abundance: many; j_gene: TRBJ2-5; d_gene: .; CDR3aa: CAKAGGDQETQYF; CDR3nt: TGTGCCAAAGCTGGGGGCGACCAAGAGACCCAGTACTTC
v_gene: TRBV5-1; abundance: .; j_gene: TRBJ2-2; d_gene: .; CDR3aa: CASSLEGQNTGELFF; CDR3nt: TGCGCCAGCAGCTTGGAGGGCCAGAACACCGGGGAGCTGTTTTTT
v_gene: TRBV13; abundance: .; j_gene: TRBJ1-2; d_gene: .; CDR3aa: CASSLGLLNYGYTF; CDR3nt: TGTGCCAGCAGCTTGGGCCTCCTTAACTATGGCTACACCTTC
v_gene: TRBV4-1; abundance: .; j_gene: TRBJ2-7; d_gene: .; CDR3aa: CASSQPDNEQYF; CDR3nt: TGCGCCAGCAGCCAACCCGACAACGAGCAGTACTTC
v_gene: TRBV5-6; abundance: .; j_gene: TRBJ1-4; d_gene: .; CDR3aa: CTSSFRQNEKLFF; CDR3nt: TGTACCAGCAGCTTTCGGCAAAATGAAAAACTGTTTTTT
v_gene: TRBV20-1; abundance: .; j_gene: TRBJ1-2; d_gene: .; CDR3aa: CSARAPGSPGGGYTF; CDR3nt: TGCAGTGCTAGAGCCCCGGGGAGCCCAGGTGGTGGCTACACCTTC
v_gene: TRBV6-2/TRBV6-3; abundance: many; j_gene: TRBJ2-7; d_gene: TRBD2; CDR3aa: CASRTQGLAGGSYEQYF; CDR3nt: TGTGCCAGCAGAACGCAGGGACTAGCGGGAGGCTCCTACGAGCAGTACTTC
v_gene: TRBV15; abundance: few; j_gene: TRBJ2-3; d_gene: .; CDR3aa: CATARGFDTQYF; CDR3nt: TGTGCCACGGCTAGGGGATTTGATACGCAGTATTTT
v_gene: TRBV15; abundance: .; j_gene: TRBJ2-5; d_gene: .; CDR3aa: CATSRGPQETQYF; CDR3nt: TGTGCCACCAGCAGAGGACCCCAAGAGACCCAGTACTTC
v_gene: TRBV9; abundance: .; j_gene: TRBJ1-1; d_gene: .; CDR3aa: CASSVGAEAFF; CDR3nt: TGTGCCAGCAGCGTAGGTGCTGAAGCTTTCTTT
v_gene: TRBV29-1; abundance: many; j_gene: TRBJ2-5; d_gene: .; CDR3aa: CSVVVGASWYQETQYF; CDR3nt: TGCAGCGTTGTAGTGGGGGCCTCCTGGTACCAAGAGACCCAGTACTTC
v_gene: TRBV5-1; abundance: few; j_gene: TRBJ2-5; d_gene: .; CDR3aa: CASSLVMYQETQYF; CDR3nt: TGCGCCAGCAGCTTGGTTATGTACCAAGAGACCCAGTACTTC
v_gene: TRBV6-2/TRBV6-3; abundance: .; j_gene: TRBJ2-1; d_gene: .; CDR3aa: CASSYGLARNNGQFF; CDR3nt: TGTGCCAGCAGTTACGGGCTAGCTCGAAACAATGGGCAGTTCTTC
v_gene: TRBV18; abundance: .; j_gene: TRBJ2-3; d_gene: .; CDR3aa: CASASSSDTQYF; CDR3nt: TGTGCCAGCGCGAGCAGTTCAGATACGCAGTATTTT
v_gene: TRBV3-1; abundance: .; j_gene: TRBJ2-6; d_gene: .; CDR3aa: CASSQGRIRSGANVLTF; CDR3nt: TGTGCCAGCAGCCAAGGACGGATACGCTCTGGGGCCAACGTCCTGACTTTC
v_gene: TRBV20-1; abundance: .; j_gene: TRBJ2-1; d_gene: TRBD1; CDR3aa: CSASMPGQNYNEQFF; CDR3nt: TGCAGTGCTAGCATGCCGGGACAGAATTACAATGAGCAGTTCTTC
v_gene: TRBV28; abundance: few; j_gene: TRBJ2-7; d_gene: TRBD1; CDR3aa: CASAYRDSYEQYF; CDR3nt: TGTGCCAGCGCATACCGGGACAGCTACGAGCAGTACTTC
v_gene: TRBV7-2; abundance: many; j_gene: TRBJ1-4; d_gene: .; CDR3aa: CASSSREGVNKLFF; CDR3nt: TGTGCCAGCAGCTCCCGGGAGGGAGTAAACAAACTGTTTTTT
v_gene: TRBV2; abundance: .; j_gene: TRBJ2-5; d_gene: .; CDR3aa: CASSEQGHETQYF; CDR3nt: TGTGCCAGCAGTGAACAGGGCCACGAGACCCAGTACTTC
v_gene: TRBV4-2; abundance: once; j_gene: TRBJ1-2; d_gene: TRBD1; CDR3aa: CASSHTGTGSSDYGYTF; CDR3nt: TGTGCCAGCAGCCATACCGGGACAGGGAGTAGCGACTATGGCTACACCTTC
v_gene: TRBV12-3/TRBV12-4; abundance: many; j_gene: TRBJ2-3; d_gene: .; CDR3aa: CASRLQDSTDTQYF; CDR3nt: TGTGCCAGCAGACTACAGGACAGCACAGATACGCAGTATTTT
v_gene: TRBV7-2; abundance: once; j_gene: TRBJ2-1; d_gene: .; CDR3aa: CASSLVPQGPGEQFF; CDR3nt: TGTGCCAGCAGCCTTGTCCCACAGGGTCCCGGTGAGCAGTTCTTC
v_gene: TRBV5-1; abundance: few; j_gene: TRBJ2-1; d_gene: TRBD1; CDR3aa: CASSSGQLYNEQFF; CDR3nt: TGCGCCAGCAGCTCGGGACAGCTATACAATGAGCAGTTCTTC
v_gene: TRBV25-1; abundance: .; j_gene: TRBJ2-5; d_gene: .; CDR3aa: CASSDPGSSGETQYF; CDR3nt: TGTGCCAGCAGTGATCCCGGGTCTAGTGGGGAGACCCAGTACTTC
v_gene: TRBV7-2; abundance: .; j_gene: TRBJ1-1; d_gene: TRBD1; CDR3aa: CASSANRGPLTEAFF; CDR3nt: TGTGCCAGCAGCGCAAACAGGGGTCCTCTTACTGAAGCTTTCTTT
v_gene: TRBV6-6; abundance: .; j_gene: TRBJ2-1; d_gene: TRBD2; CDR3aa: CASRGALAGSYNEQFF; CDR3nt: TGTGCCAGCAGGGGGGCACTAGCGGGCTCCTACAATGAGCAGTTCTTC
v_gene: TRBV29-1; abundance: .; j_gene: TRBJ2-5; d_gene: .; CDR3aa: CSVEVEQETQYF; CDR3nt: TGCAGCGTTGAAGTTGAACAAGAGACCCAGTACTTC
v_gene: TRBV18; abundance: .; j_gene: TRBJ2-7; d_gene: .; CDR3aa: CASSPEALPTYEQYF; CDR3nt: TGTGCCAGCTCACCAGAAGCACTGCCCACCTACGAGCAGTACTTC
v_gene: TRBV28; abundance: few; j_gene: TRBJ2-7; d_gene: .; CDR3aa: CASSRPDLSYEQYF; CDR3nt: TGTGCCAGCAGTCGCCCCGACCTCTCCTACGAGCAGTACTTC
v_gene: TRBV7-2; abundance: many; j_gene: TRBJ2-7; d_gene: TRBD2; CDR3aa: CASSLQPSGEIYEQYF; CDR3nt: TGTGCCAGCAGCTTACAGCCTAGCGGGGAGATATACGAGCAGTACTTC
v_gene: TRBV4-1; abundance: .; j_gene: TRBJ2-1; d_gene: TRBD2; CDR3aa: CASSQEGLAGYNEQFF; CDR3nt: TGCGCCAGCAGCCAAGAGGGACTAGCGGGCTACAATGAGCAGTTCTTC
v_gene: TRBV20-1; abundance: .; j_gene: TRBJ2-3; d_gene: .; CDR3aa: CSARTPGESDTQYF; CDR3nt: TGCAGTGCACGGACCCCTGGCGAGTCAGATACGCAGTATTTT
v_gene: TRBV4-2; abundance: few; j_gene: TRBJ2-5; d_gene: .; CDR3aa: CASSQSDGKETQYF; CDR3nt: TGTGCCAGCAGCCAATCGGACGGCAAAGAGACCCAGTACTTC
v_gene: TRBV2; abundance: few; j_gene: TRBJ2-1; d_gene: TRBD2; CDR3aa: CASKGRAGDDEQFF; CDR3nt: TGTGCCAGCAAGGGTCGTGCGGGAGACGATGAGCAGTTCTTC
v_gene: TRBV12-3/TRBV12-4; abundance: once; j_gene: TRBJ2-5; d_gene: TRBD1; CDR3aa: CASSPQGQAGETQYF; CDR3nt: TGTGCCAGCAGTCCTCAAGGACAGGCTGGGGAGACCCAGTACTTC
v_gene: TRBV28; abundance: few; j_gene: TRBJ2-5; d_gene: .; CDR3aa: CASSQADGSETQYF; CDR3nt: TGTGCCAGCAGTCAAGCGGACGGGTCGGAGACCCAGTACTTC
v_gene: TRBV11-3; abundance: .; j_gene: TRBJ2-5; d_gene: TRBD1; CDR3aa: CASEDRGTQETQYF; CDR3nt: TGTGCCAGCGAAGACAGGGGGACCCAAGAGACCCAGTACTTC
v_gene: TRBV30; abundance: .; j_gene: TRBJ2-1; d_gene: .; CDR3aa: CAWVRDQYNEQFF; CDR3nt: TGTGCCTGGGTTCGCGACCAATACAATGAGCAGTTCTTC
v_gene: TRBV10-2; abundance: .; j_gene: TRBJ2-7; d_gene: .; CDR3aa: CASSGEYYEQYF; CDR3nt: TGCGCCAGCAGTGGAGAGTACTACGAGCAGTACTTC
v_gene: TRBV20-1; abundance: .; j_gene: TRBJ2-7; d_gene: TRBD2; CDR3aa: CSASSPLAGARYEQYF; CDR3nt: TGCAGTGCTAGTTCCCCCCTAGCGGGAGCTAGATACGAGCAGTACTTC
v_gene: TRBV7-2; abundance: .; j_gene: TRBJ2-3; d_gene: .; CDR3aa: CASSLTYTDTQYF; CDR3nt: TGTGCCAGCAGCTTAACCTACACAGATACGCAGTATTTT
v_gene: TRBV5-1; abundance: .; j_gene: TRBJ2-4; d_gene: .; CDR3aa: CASSTDQGNIQYF; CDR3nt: TGCGCCAGCAGCACTGACCAGGGAAACATTCAGTACTTC